This T cell receptor beta chain was captured in a study of cytomegalovirus exposure and HLA in healthy donors. Study-wide background: Earlier results showed some 120 million unique TCR beta sequences derived from roughly 190 million T cells. General study results and limits: Equally common other TCR beta chains were less clonally expanded than HLA-associated ones, a later analysis found.

PCR was performed using 60 Vbeta and 13 Jbeta primers. Assay used: immunoSEQ multiplex PCR; TCRdb lists only in-frame clones, some missing. The profile shows some 130,000 clones, roughly 80% of them singletons. Note on this clone: Its antigen is as yet unknown.

The sequence was collected from a male donor in good health and CMV-seronegative. Sequencing was carried out using PBMCs.

CDR3 DNA: TGTGCCAGCAGGGGCTACCGGGACAGGGGTAATTCACCCCTCCACTTT. Its protein is CASRGYRDRGNSPLHF. This chain uses TRBV5-8 with TRBJ1-6; TRBD1 aligns across 10 bases. V shed 5 bases and J 6 bases; nucleotides not matched to a gene: 8. The CDR3 loop spans 16 amino acids. Germline CDR1 and CDR2: SGHTS and YDEGEE.